The 32 T cell receptor beta chains below were found in one sample sequenced in a study of control samples from healthy donors and cancer patients. Some clones are missing from TCRdb's copy, which holds only in-frame ones; the method was immunoSEQ multiplex PCR. The repertoire has around 19,000 clones, roughly 80% of them found once; the top ten carry around 26%. Material for sequencing was PBMCs. These receptors originate from a man older than 75 with head and neck cancer.

The chain combines TRBV29-1 with TRBJ2-7, with D maybe TRBD2 (6 bases). This CDR3 contains 14 residues. Trimming pared 0 bases from V and 4 bases from J, leaving 13 bases between. The germline gives CDR1 SQVTM, CDR2 ANQGSEA. In DNA, the CDR3 is TGCAGCGTTGAAGAGGAGGGTAGCGGATACGAGCAGTACTTC. This gives the protein CSVEEEGSGYEQYF.

The chain carries TRBV19 and TRBJ1-6; perhaps TRBD1 as D (5 bases). V shed 5 bases and J shed 6 bases, with 11 bases lying between them. The CDR3 sequence is 14 residues long. Germline V gives CDR1 LNHDA, CDR2 SQIVND (reference sequence). The CDR3 sequence: CASSRQIPNSPLHF. CDR3 in DNA: TGTGCCAGTAGTCGACAGATTCCTAATTCACCCCTCCACTTT.

As DNA, the CDR3 is TGTGCCAGTAGTAACCGGGAGTACCCCTACGAGCAGTACTTC. It specifies CASSNREYPYEQYF. J is TRBJ2-7 and V is TRBV19; TRBD2 might be the D (6 bases). The CDR3 is made up of 14 amino acids. Germline lookup yields CDR1 LNHDA and CDR2 SQIVND (reference sequence). With 4 bases removed from V and 2 bases from J, the gap between germline ends came to 12 bases.

This clone showed up just a few times. The chain couples TRBV14 to TRBJ1-1; 12 bases are shared with TRBD1. CDR3 length: 20 residues. Germline V gives CDR1 SGHDN, CDR2 FVKESK. V was pared by 1 base and J by 0 bases, with 12 bases of the junction left unmatched. The CDR3 sequence: CASSQGRDRGLYGVNTEAFF. CDR3 DNA sequence: TGTGCCAGCAGCCAAGGACGGGACAGGGGGCTTTATGGAGTGAACACTGAAGCTTTCTTT.

J is TRBJ2-7 and V is TRBV18; 7 nucleotides align to TRBD1. CDR3 length: 14 residues. Trimming at V came to 1 base and at J to 6 bases, leaving 6 bases not matched to a gene. The V gene's germline CDR1 is KGHSH and CDR2 LQKENI. The CDR3 sequence is CASSPRQGVSEQYF. The CDR3 DNA follows: TGTGCCAGCTCACCACGGCAGGGGGTCAGCGAGCAGTACTTC. Supplemented by reference TRBV18 and TRBJ2-7, the full variable domain reads NAGVMQNPRHLVRRRGQEARLRCSPMKGHSHVYWYRQLPEEGLKFMVYLQKENIIDESGMPKERFSAEFPKEGPSILRIQQVVRGDSAAYFCASSPRQGVSEQYFGPGTRLTVT.

The chain uses TRBV5-8 and TRBJ2-2; a possible D gene is TRBD2 (5 bases). V was clipped by 4 bases and J by 4 bases, with 11 bases between them. The CDR3 is 14 amino acids. The germline gives CDR1 SGHTS, CDR2 YDEGEE. Here the CDR3 reads CASSRGSGTGELFF. The CDR3 coding sequence is TGTGCCAGCAGCCGAGGGAGCGGCACCGGGGAGCTGTTTTTT.

Here the CDR3 DNA reads TGTGCCTGCCAATGGGACAGGGAGAACACTGAAGCTTTCTTT. Its translation is CACQWDRENTEAFF. This chain uses TRBV30 with TRBJ1-1; the match to TRBD1 covers 9 bases. The ends lost 6 bases at V and 1 base at J; junction bases unmatched: 6. CDR3 length equals 14 residues. CDR1 and CDR2 (germline): GTSNPN, SVGIG (reference sequence).

In its sample, this clone was seen a few times. V and J are TRBV4-1 and TRBJ2-7, with D perhaps TRBD1 or TRBD2 (5 bases each). V was clipped by 1 base and J by 3 bases, with 13 bases between them. There are 15 residues in the CDR3. The germline V gene encodes CDR1 MGHRA and CDR2 YSYEKL. CDR3 sequence (DNA): TGCGCCAGCAGCCAAGTACAAGGGGAGCACTACGAGCAGTACTTC. This translates into CASSQVQGEHYEQYF.

The chain is built from TRBV7-9 and TRBJ2-3; 9 nucleotides align to TRBD2. Germline V gene sequence: CDR1 SEHNR, CDR2 FQNEAQ (reference sequence). This CDR3 spans 14 amino acids. The V segment lost 2 bases and the J segment 9 bases; nucleotides outside the gene matches: 6. The CDR3 DNA reads as TGTGCCAGCAGCTTAATGGCGGGAGGGGGGACGCAGTATTTT. Protein: CASSLMAGGGTQYF.

This clone was seen more than once but under ten times. The rearrangement joins TRBV5-4 to TRBJ1-1, with 8 nucleotides matching TRBD1. This CDR3 is 13 amino acids long. Germline-derived CDR1 and CDR2 are SGHNT and YYREEE (reference sequence). The V gene end was trimmed by 7 bases and the J gene end by 3 bases; junction bases not matched to a gene: 5. The CDR3 DNA reads as TGTGCCAGCCGACAGGGGATGGACACTGAAGCTTTCTTT. Amino acids: CASRQGMDTEAFF. The variable domain in full, with the rest retrieved from reference TRBV5-4 and TRBJ1-1, is ETGVTQSPTHLIKTRGQQVTLRCSSQSGHNTVSWYQQALGQGPQFIFQYYREEENGRGNFPPRFSGLQFPNYSSELNVNALELDDSALYLCASRQGMDTEAFFGQGTRLTVV.

The chain employs TRBV2 and TRBJ2-2; 8 nucleotides agree with TRBD2. The CDR3 has 15 amino acids. Germline CDR1 is SNHLY and CDR2 is FYNNEI. V was pared by 0 bases and J by 6 bases, with 3 bases of the junction left unmatched. In DNA, the CDR3 is TGTGCCAGCAGTGAAGCGGGACTAGTTTCCGGGGAGCTGTTTTTT. Its translation: CASSEAGLVSGELFF.

The V and J genes are TRBV4-1 and TRBJ1-1; TRBD1 might be the D (6 bases). The CDR3 length is 13 residues. CDR1 and CDR2 from the germline V gene are MGHRA and YSYEKL. The germline V and J ends were trimmed by 3 bases and 4 bases, with 9 bases remaining between them. CDR3 in DNA: TGCGCCAGCAGCCAGACAGGACCCACTGAAGCTTTCTTT. It specifies CASSQTGPTEAFF.

This chain joins TRBV7-6 and TRBJ1-4, with 10 bases matching TRBD1. The CDR3 has 16 residues. The germline V gene encodes CDR1 SGHVS and CDR2 FNYEAQ. With V trimmed by 5 bases and J by 4 bases, 7 bases remained unmatched. CDR3 loop: CASSEWTGGLNEKLFF. Here the CDR3 DNA reads TGTGCCAGCAGCGAGTGGACAGGGGGACTTAATGAAAAACTGTTTTTT. The variable domain in full, completed from reference TRBV7-6 and TRBJ1-4, reads GAGVSQSPRYKVTKRGQDVALRCDPISGHVSLYWYRQALGQGPEFLTYFNYEAQQDKSGLPNDRFSAERPEGSISTLTIQRTEQRDSAMYRCASSEWTGGLNEKLFFGSGTQLSVL.

The rearrangement uses TRBV2 and TRBJ1-5; the D is unclear. The CDR3 is 15 residues long. The germline V and J ends were trimmed by 4 bases and 2 bases, with 12 bases remaining between them. Germline CDR1 reads SNHLY; CDR2 reads FYNNEI. CDR3 loop: CASSATVQGNQPQHF. The CDR3 DNA follows: TGTGCCAGCAGTGCCACTGTGCAAGGCAATCAGCCCCAGCATTTT.

CDR3: CASSEPGEGGTEAFF. The CDR3 DNA reads TGTGCCAGCAGTGAACCCGGGGAGGGGGGCACTGAAGCTTTCTTT. This rearrangement joins TRBV6-1 to TRBJ1-1; D is possibly TRBD1 (6 bases). The CDR3 consists of 15 residues. V lost 2 bases and J lost 4, with 14 bases in between. Germline CDR1 and CDR2: MNHNS and SASEGT.

Only a few counts were recorded for this clone. The gene calls are TRBV4-2 and TRBJ2-7; 11 nucleotides line up with TRBD2. CDR3 length: 14 residues. V lost 5 bases, J lost 9 bases, and 9 bases stayed unmatched. Per germline, CDR1 LGHNA and CDR2 YNFKEQ. CDR3: CASSSNSGGARQYF. The CDR3 bases are TGTGCCAGCAGCAGTAATAGCGGGGGGGCGAGGCAGTACTTC.

This chain links TRBV24-1 with TRBJ2-3; no clear D gene. The germline gives CDR1 KGHDR, CDR2 SFDVKD. Trimming stripped 5 bases from V and 0 bases from J, with 5 bases between. CDR3 length equals 13 residues. The CDR3 sequence: CATSGVSTDTQYF. CDR3 DNA sequence: TGTGCCACCAGTGGGGTGAGCACAGATACGCAGTATTTT.

This chain links TRBV29-1 with TRBJ2-5; maybe TRBD2 (6 bases). Germline values: CDR1 SQVTM, CDR2 ANQGSEA. The CDR3 spans 17 residues. Trimming removed 0 bases at V and 2 bases at J, with 19 bases between. Here the CDR3 DNA reads TGCAGCGTTGAAGATCCTTGGGGTAGCGGCGTTCAAGAGACCCAGTACTTC. Protein: CSVEDPWGSGVQETQYF.

The genes are TRBV11-3 and TRBJ1-6; perhaps TRBD1 as D (5 bases). V shed 5 bases and J shed 3 bases, with 11 bases lying between them. The CDR3 is made up of 15 amino acids. Germline CDR1 SGHNT, CDR2 YENEEA. CDR3 amino acids: CASSAGHHYNSPLHF. CDR3 bases: TGTGCCAGCAGCGCTGGACACCACTATAATTCACCCCTCCACTTT.

V and J are TRBV12-5 and TRBJ2-1, with D unresolved. From germline, CDR1 is LGHNT and CDR2 FRNRAP. Trimming took off 6 bases at V and 0 bases at J, with 12 bases between the two ends. The CDR3 is 15 amino acids. In DNA form, the CDR3 reads TGTGCTAGTGGCCTCGACGGTAGCTCCTACAATGAGCAGTTCTTC. This codes for CASGLDGSSYNEQFF.

The V and J genes are TRBV30 and TRBJ1-1; TRBD1 is a possible D gene (5 bases). The CDR3 has 13 amino acids. Germline V CDR1 and CDR2: GTSNPN, SVGIG (reference sequence). The V gene lost 5 bases and the J gene lost 5 bases, with 15 bases spanning the gap. CDR3 loop: CAWSWPGETEAFF. The CDR3, as DNA: TGTGCCTGGTCCTGGCCGGGGGAAACTGAAGCTTTCTTT.

The chain joins TRBV5-6 to TRBJ1-2; TRBD1 aligns across 9 bases. This CDR3 comprises 18 residues. V lost 0 bases to trimming and J lost 0 bases; unmatched junction nucleotides: 9. Germline V gives CDR1 SGHDT, CDR2 YYEEEE. CDR3 amino acids: CASSLGRDRAKANYGYTF. The CDR3 DNA reads as TGTGCCAGCAGCTTGGGGAGGGACAGGGCTAAAGCTAACTATGGCTACACCTTC.

This chain links TRBV19 with TRBJ1-3; a weak D match, TRBD1 (5 bases). The CDR3 covers 16 residues. The germline V gene encodes CDR1 LNHDA and CDR2 SQIVND (reference sequence). V lost 3 bases to trimming and J lost 0 bases, with 12 bases between them. CDR3 nucleotide sequence: TGTGCCAGTAGTATTTATTGGGGGAGCTCTGGAAACACCATATATTTT. This translates into CASSIYWGSSGNTIYF.

The rearrangement joins TRBV7-9 to TRBJ2-1; 12 nucleotides line up with TRBD2. From germline, CDR1 is SEHNR and CDR2 FQNEAQ (reference sequence). The junction had 9 bases not matched to a gene; V was cut back by 2 bases and J by 1 base. This CDR3 is 19 amino acids long. CDR3 bases: TGTGCCAGCAGCTTACATCTAGCGGGGGGGATCCGTTCCTACAATGAGCAGTTCTTC. As protein: CASSLHLAGGIRSYNEQFF. The variable domain in full, completed from reference TRBV7-9 and TRBJ2-1, reads DTGVSQNPRHKITKRGQNVTFRCDPISEHNRLYWYRQTLGQGPEFLTYFQNEAQLEKSRLLSDRFSAERPKGSFSTLEIQRTEQGDSAMYLCASSLHLAGGIRSYNEQFFGPGTRLTVL.

The V gene is TRBV9, the J gene TRBJ2-1, with 7 bases lining up with TRBD1. The V segment lost 5 bases and the J segment 5 bases; nucleotides outside the gene matches: 1. Per germline, CDR1 SGDLS and CDR2 YYNGEE. This CDR3 region has 12 residues. The CDR3 reads CASSGQDNEQFF. The CDR3, as DNA: TGTGCCAGCAGTGGACAGGACAATGAGCAGTTCTTC. The whole variable domain, remainder taken from reference TRBV9 and TRBJ2-1, is DSGVTQTPKHLITATGQRVTLRCSPRSGDLSVYWYQQSLDQGLQFLIQYYNGEERAKGNILERFSAQQFPDLHSELNLSSLELGDSALYFCASSGQDNEQFFGPGTRLTVL.

The rearrangement joins TRBV21-1 to TRBJ1-6. TRBV21-1 represents a pseudogene. CDR3 length equals 17 residues. CDR3 sequence reads: CASNPRPWGSYNSPLHF. CDR3 DNA: TGTGCCAGCAACCCGCGACCTTGGGGGTCCTATAATTCACCCCTCCACTTT.

The chain recombines TRBV24-1 with TRBJ1-6; no clear D gene. The CDR3 is 13 residues long. V dropped 5 bases and J dropped 10 bases, with 11 bases sitting between them. Germline-derived CDR1 and CDR2 are KGHDR and SFDVKD. DNA of the CDR3: TGTGCCACCAGTGCAGGCGAGACCTCACCCCTCCACTTT. This gives the protein CATSAGETSPLHF.

CDR3 loop: CASSPGLAGGPSETQYF. The CDR3 DNA reads TGTGCCAGCAGTCCGGGACTAGCGGGAGGGCCTAGCGAGACCCAGTACTTC. The chain links TRBV27 to TRBJ2-5; 16 bases align to TRBD2. The germline V gene encodes CDR1 MNHEY and CDR2 SMNVEV (reference sequence). This CDR3 is built from 17 residues. The trim removed 5 bases at V and 5 bases at J, leaving 8 bases unmatched.

V gene TRBV25-1 combines with J gene TRBJ2-5; D gene unclear. V was shortened by 3 bases and J by 1 base, with 12 bases between the two germline ends. CDR3 size: 15 residues. Looked up from germline, CDR1 is MGHDK and CDR2 is SYGVNS. This CDR3 reads CASSDPGRFQETQYF. The CDR3 DNA follows: TGTGCCAGCAGTGACCCCGGGCGCTTCCAAGAGACCCAGTACTTC.

The rearrangement joins TRBV18 to TRBJ1-5, with D hard to call. Germline CDR1 reads KGHSH; CDR2 reads LQKENI. The CDR3 length is 14 residues. V was cut by 5 bases and J by 0 bases, with 8 bases left in between. The CDR3 region is CASSSDVSNQPQHF. DNA for the CDR3: TGTGCCAGCTCATCGGACGTTAGCAATCAGCCCCAGCATTTT.

The rearrangement joins TRBV12-3 or TRBV12-4 to TRBJ2-7, with TRBD1 matching over 8 bases. This CDR3 is 13 amino acids long. J lost 5 bases, V lost 5 bases, and 5 bases had no gene match. The CDR3 coding sequence is TGTGCCAGCAGTCCTAAGACAGGGGACGAGCAGTACTTC. Protein: CASSPKTGDEQYF.

This clone turned up a few times. V and J are TRBV7-9 and TRBJ2-2, with 7 nucleotides matching TRBD1. CDR1 SEHNR and CDR2 FQNEAQ come from the germline V gene (reference sequence). The ends lost 5 bases at V and 7 bases at J; junction bases unmatched: 7. The CDR3 extends over 14 amino acids. CDR3 in amino acids: CASSHDRAGGELFF. The CDR3 bases are TGTGCCAGCAGCCACGACAGGGCAGGCGGGGAGCTGTTTTTT.